This is a list of T cell receptor beta chains from one sample in a study of cytomegalovirus exposure and HLA in healthy donors. Profiling relied on immunoSEQ multiplex PCR, and the TCRdb table lists in-frame clones only, not all of them. The sample includes 150,000 to 200,000 clones, 75% to 90% of them seen just once. Sequenced material: PBMCs. The origin of the receptors is a male donor in good health and CMV-seropositive. The conserved cysteine and the conserved F or W are not part of the CDR3 here. The size of a clone is reported for some rows only, either as once, few or many, or as a class for expanded clones.

cdr3_length clone_size v_call cdr3_aa
14 - TRBV4-3 ASSQGVLGTAYEQY
14 - TRBV10-2 ASSRGTSGGDNEQF
11 - TRBV19 ASSIASGGEAF
15 few TRBV19 ATLGDSRLRSGNTIY
15 - TRBV5-1 ASSFDRGLGNTGELF
15 - TRBV14 ASSQGRLAGVSGELF
16 - TRBV14 ASSRQDLIGSRNEKLF
14 few TRBV5-4 ASSFSSGLALGEQY
17 - TRBV28 ASSFPKRLRGGSGNTIY
10 - TRBV28 ASISGDSLIH
12 - TRBV5-4 ASSLQGALYGYT
13 - TRBV6-1 ASSGPGQGGHEQY
13 - TRBV4-2 ASSQDGTANQPQH
13 - TRBV4-1 ASSQAGGRIPEAF